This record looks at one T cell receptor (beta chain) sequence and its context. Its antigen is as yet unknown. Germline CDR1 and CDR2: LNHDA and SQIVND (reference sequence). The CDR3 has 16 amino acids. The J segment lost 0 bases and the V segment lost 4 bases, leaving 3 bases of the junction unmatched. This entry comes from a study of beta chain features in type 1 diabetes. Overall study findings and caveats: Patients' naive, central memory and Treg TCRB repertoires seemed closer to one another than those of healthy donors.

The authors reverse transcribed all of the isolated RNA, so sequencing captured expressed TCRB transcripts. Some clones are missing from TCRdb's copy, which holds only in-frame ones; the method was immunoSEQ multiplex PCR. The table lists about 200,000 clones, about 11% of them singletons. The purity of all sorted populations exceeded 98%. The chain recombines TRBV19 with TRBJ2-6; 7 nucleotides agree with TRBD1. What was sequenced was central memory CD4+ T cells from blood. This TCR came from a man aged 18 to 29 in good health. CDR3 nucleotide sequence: TGTGCCAGTAGTACCGGGACAGACTCTGGGGCCAACGTCCTGACTTTC. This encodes CASSTGTDSGANVLTF.